The source of this T cell receptor beta chain is a study of T cells expressing NK-cell markers. Looking at the study overall: Sorted CD3+CD56+NKG2C+, CD3+CD56+NKG2C- and CD3+CD56-NKG2C+ T cells supplied TCR beta repertoires. Study observations and caveats: Five or six donors carried dominant NKG2C+ clonotypes that made up roughly 1.0-8% of their CD8+ T cells.

With respect to this clonotype: The antigen is undetermined.

CDR3 size: 13 residues. Germline V gene data show CDR1 as SGHKS and CDR2 as YYEKEE (reference sequence). One entry per CDR3 protein, without DNA, is what TCRdb gives after re-calling the 5' RACE reads. This listing includes 400,000 or so distinct CDR3 sequences. The sample was blood T cells: a sorted CD56 or NKG2C T cell subset, CD4+ or CD8+ T cells, or bulk PBMC T cells (not recorded which). This sequence joins TRBV5-5 and TRBJ1-2; there is no DNA to check the TCRdb D call of TRBD1. The source of this sequence is a woman aged 50 to 60 in good health. This CDR3 reads CASSTQGAYGYTF.